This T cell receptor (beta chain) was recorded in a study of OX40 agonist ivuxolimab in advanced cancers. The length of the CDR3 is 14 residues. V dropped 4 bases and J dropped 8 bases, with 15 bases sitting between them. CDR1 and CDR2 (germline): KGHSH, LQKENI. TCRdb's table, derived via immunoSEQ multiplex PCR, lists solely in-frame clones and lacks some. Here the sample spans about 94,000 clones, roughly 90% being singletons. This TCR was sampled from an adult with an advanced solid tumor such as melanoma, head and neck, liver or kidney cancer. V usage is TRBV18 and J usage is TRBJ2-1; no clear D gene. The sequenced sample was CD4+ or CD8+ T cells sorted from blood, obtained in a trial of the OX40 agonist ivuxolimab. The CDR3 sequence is CASSQAIGGDEQFF. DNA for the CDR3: TGTGCCAGCTCACAGGCAATCGGTGGGGATGAGCAGTTCTTC.